Presented here are 15 T cell receptor beta chains from one specimen sequenced in a study of tumor-infiltrating lymphocytes in primary liver carcinoma. From unsorted bulk tissue weighing about 20-32 mg, DNA and RNA were co-extracted. From approximately 550 ng of total RNA, TCR beta-specific cDNA was reverse-transcribed using a constant-region primer. It was through three nested multiplex PCR rounds of slightly modified ARM-PCR that TCR beta libraries arose. Each of the first two PCR rounds ran roughly 9 cycles with TRBV1-TRBV30 forward and C-beta reverse primers. TCRdb reanalysed the multiplex PCR reads using MiXCR and keeps one entry per CDR3 protein. The repertoire consists of some 120,000 distinct CDR3 sequences, with roughly three fifths occurring once and the leading ten covering less than 10%. Sequenced material: liver tumor tissue from sampling region 3. Subset meaning: tumor region T3, left-lateral pole. These receptors originate from a woman aged 55-70 years with primary liver carcinoma and hepatitis B virus infection.

About this clonotype itself: The conserved closing phenylalanine or tryptophan is absent in this CDR3, likely reflecting a read error. No DNA is shown, since the ends of the CDR3 on it are uncertain; the CDR3 is the one TCRdb lists. The chain links TRBV6-1 to TRBJ1-2; the table's TRBD1 call for D was not verified on the DNA. The CDR3 contains 14 residues when both ends are counted. Germline assignment: CDR1 MNHNS and CDR2 SASEGT. The CDR3 here is CGSTSGTEAWWCSL.

A remark on this clonotype: Just one base apart from a much larger clone, this may be a read error. This chain links TRBV28 with TRBJ1-1; D ambiguous. There are 12 residues in the CDR3. The germline CDR1 and CDR2 sequences are MDHEN and SYDVKM. In DNA form, the CDR3 reads TGTGCCAGCAGTTTATTAAGCACTGAAGCTATCTTT. Residues: CASSLLSTEAIF.

This clonotype was picked up many times. The rearrangement joins TRBV6-5 to TRBJ1-5; the D gene is possibly TRBD1 (6 bases). Germline V CDR1 and CDR2: MNHEY, SVGAGI. CDR3 length: 15 amino acids. V was clipped by 5 bases and J by 0 bases, with 11 bases between them. The chain's CDR3 is CASSEGGNSNQPQHF. The CDR3 DNA reads TGTGCCAGCAGTGAGGGGGGGAATAGCAATCAGCCCCAGCATTTT.

This clonotype was seen once. This chain links TRBV29-1 with TRBJ2-5, with D uncertain. V was trimmed by 6 bases and J by 3 bases, leaving 20 bases between them. In germline, CDR1 is SQVTM, CDR2 ANQGSEA. The CDR3 is made up of 15 amino acids. The CDR3 DNA is TGCAGCGTCGTTGACGTCCTAGATACGGAAGAGACCCAGTACTTC. Amino acids: CSVVDVLDTEETQYF.

Turning to this clonotype: A junction boundary mismatches the germline segment, possibly from a read error. The rearrangement links TRBV5-1 to TRBJ1-1, with D tentatively TRBD1 (5 bases). The CDR3 is 11 amino acids. CDR1 is SGHRS and CDR2 is YFSETQ in the germline V gene. CDR3 coding DNA: TGCACCAGTATAGGGGACACTGAAGCTTTCTTT. Translated: CTSIGDTEAFF.

The sample holds a few counts of this clonotype. The junction shows a germline mismatch at one end, possibly a read error. The chain recombines TRBV28 with TRBJ2-1, with 9 bases fitting TRBD1. The germline gives CDR1 MDHEN, CDR2 SYDVKM. This CDR3 spans 15 amino acids. CDR3 sequence: CASSLWGTGKNERFF. The CDR3 DNA follows: TGTGCCAGCAGTTTATGGGGGACAGGGAAGAATGAGCGGTTCTTC.

The chain combines TRBV28 with TRBJ2-2; maybe TRBD2 (5 bases). CDR1 is MDHEN and CDR2 is SYDVKM in the germline V gene. This CDR3 spans 14 amino acids. Trimming cost V 6 bases and J 7 bases, with 15 bases left between them. The CDR3 spells CASRAGRVGGELFF. In DNA, the CDR3 is TGTGCCAGCAGGGCGGGCAGAGTGGGCGGGGAGCTGTTTTTT.

This clonotype was counted at least ten times. The chain carries TRBV4-1 and TRBJ2-5; 7 bases match TRBD1. Germline CDR1 MGHRA, CDR2 YSYEKL. V was pared by 3 bases and J by 2 bases, with 3 bases of the junction left unmatched. This CDR3 is 14 amino acids long. The CDR3: CASSHGRGQETQYF. For the CDR3, the DNA is TGCGCCAGCAGCCATGGCAGGGGGCAAGAGACCCAGTACTTC.

Turning to this clonotype: One end of the junction varies from germline; a read error may be responsible. The chain couples TRBV10-2 to TRBJ1-1; no clear D gene. The CDR3 has 13 residues. In germline, CDR1 is WSHSY, CDR2 SAAADI. This CDR3 reads CTSTPNGNTEAFF. The CDR3 DNA sequence: TGCACCAGCACCCCCAATGGGAACACTGAAGCTTTCTTT.

This clonotype was observed at least ten times. The rearrangement joins TRBV12-3 or TRBV12-4 to TRBJ2-7, with a tentative D call TRBD1 (6 bases). The CDR3 covers 18 residues. Trimming left V 1 base short and J 5 bases short, with 24 bases between. CDR3 bases: TGTGCCAGCAGTTTAGGAGGTGGCTGGGCAGGGGTGTCCAACGAGCAGTACTTC. Translating gives CASSLGGGWAGVSNEQYF.

For this clonotype: A much more abundant neighbour one base away suggests this may be a read error. The gene calls are TRBV4-2 and TRBJ2-1; D remains unclear. The germline V gene has CDR1 LGHNA and CDR2 YNFKEQ. The CDR3 covers 15 residues. This CDR3 reads CANSKDLGSYNEQFF. The CDR3 DNA sequence: TGTGCCAACAGCAAAGACCTGGGATCCTACAATGAGCAGTTCTTC.

This clonotype was detected many times. The CDR3 region is CASSTPQSGDNSPLHF. DNA of the CDR3: TGTGCCAGCAGCACCCCGCAGTCAGGGGATAATTCACCCCTCCACTTT. The rearrangement joins TRBV6-2 or TRBV6-3 to TRBJ1-6; maybe TRBD1 (6 bases). Germline V gives CDR1 MNHEY, CDR2 SVGEGT. The CDR3 is 16 amino acids. V lost 6 bases and J 5 bases, leaving 17 bases between the germline ends.

The CDR3 loop is CASTNGRAEGHEQFF. As DNA, the CDR3 is TGCGCCAGCACAAACGGGAGGGCCGAAGGCCATGAGCAGTTCTTC. The gene calls are TRBV4-1 and TRBJ2-1; 8 bases agree with TRBD2. This CDR3 comprises 15 residues. After removal of 7 bases from V and 8 bases from J, the junction contained 13 bases not matched to a gene. Germline V gene sequence: CDR1 MGHRA, CDR2 YSYEKL.

This clonotype was seen ten or more times. This chain joins TRBV28 and TRBJ1-2; D unresolved. This CDR3 contains 13 residues. Germline V gene lookup returns CDR1 MDHEN and CDR2 SYDVKM. Trimming removed 4 bases from V and 3 bases from J, with 9 bases in between. The CDR3 region is CASSSPQDYGYTF. In DNA, the CDR3 is TGTGCCAGCAGTTCTCCTCAAGACTATGGCTACACCTTC.

This clonotype was counted a few times. The rearrangement joins TRBV6-5 to TRBJ2-7; D not certain. V was trimmed by 5 bases and J by 4 bases, leaving 15 bases between them. Germline CDR1 reads MNHEY; CDR2 reads SVGAGI. This CDR3 has 14 residues. CDR3 residues: CASSRAHGAYEQYF. CDR3 sequence (DNA): TGTGCCAGCAGTCGTGCCCATGGAGCGTACGAGCAGTACTTC.